Below are 16 T cell receptor beta chains sequenced from a single sample in a study of T cell changes during pregnancy in multiple sclerosis. Clones were read by immunoSEQ multiplex PCR, and TCRdb kept only the in-frame ones, dropping some. The table includes approximately 88,000 clones, 85% to 95% detected once. Sequencing used peripheral blood, obtained in the third trimester of pregnancy. These receptor sequences come from a female donor with multiple sclerosis, enrolled in a pregnancy study.

This chain uses TRBV27 with TRBJ1-4, with D maybe TRBD1 (5 bases). This CDR3 has 15 residues. Per the germline V gene, CDR1 is MNHEY and CDR2 is SMNVEV (reference sequence). V lost 2 bases to trimming and J lost 8 bases, with 15 bases between them. CDR3 protein: CASSLSGTWGEKLFF. For the CDR3, the DNA is TGTGCCAGCAGTTTAAGCGGGACCTGGGGGGAAAAACTGTTTTTT.

The J gene is TRBJ2-3, the V gene TRBV7-7, with TRBD2 matching 10 bases. J lost 1 base, V lost 4 bases, and 2 bases had no gene match. Per germline, CDR1 SSHAT and CDR2 FNYEAQ (reference sequence). The length of the CDR3 is 15 residues. The CDR3 DNA reads TGTGCCAGCAGCTCCGGACTAGCGGGCACAGATACGCAGTATTTT. This codes for CASSSGLAGTDTQYF. Supplemented by reference TRBV7-7 and TRBJ2-3, the full variable domain reads GAGVSQSPRYKVTKRGQDVTLRCDPISSHATLYWYQQALGQGPEFLTYFNYEAQPDKSGLPSDRFSAERPEGSISTLTIQRTEQRDSAMYRCASSSGLAGTDTQYFGPGTRLTVL.

V gene TRBV2 combines with J gene TRBJ1-4; 9 nucleotides line up with TRBD1. This CDR3 spans 15 amino acids. Unmatched junction bases numbered 5, after V lost 6 bases and J lost 3 bases. Germline CDR1 reads SNHLY; CDR2 reads FYNNEI. Here the CDR3 DNA reads TGTGCCAGCAGCTTCCGACAGGGGGCTAATGAAAAACTGTTTTTT. Its translation: CASSFRQGANEKLFF.

This clone was detected only once. This chain connects TRBV6-5 to TRBJ1-1, with unresolved D. Trimming shortened V by 4 bases and J by 1 base, and 10 bases separated the two germline ends. The CDR3 extends over 14 amino acids. Germline assignment: CDR1 MNHEY and CDR2 SVGAGI. The CDR3: CASSSITGNTEAFF. CDR3 DNA sequence: TGTGCCAGCAGTTCCATTACTGGGAACACTGAAGCTTTCTTT.

J is TRBJ2-5 and V is TRBV5-1; 7 nucleotides match TRBD2. V was pared by 2 bases and J by 5 bases, with 12 bases of the junction left unmatched. Germline V gene lookup returns CDR1 SGHRS and CDR2 YFSETQ. CDR3 length equals 16 residues. CDR3: CASSFGDYPRRETQYF. CDR3 DNA: TGCGCCAGCAGCTTCGGGGACTACCCCCGGAGGGAGACCCAGTACTTC.

The V gene is TRBV5-4, the J gene TRBJ2-7; D may be TRBD2 (6 bases). The CDR3 extends over 15 amino acids. Germline V gene lookup returns CDR1 SGHNT and CDR2 YYREEE (reference sequence). V lost 4 bases, J lost 2 bases, and 16 bases lay in between. For the CDR3, the DNA is TGTGCCAGCAGCCCGGGACTCCTCGGCCCCTACGAGCAGTACTTC. It codes for CASSPGLLGPYEQYF.

CDR3 DNA sequence: TGCGCCAGCAGCTTTCAGGGGGCGCCGGGCTACAATGAGCAGTTCTTC. It translates to CASSFQGAPGYNEQFF. The chain combines TRBV5-1 with TRBJ2-1, with 8 bases that match TRBD1. The CDR3 runs to 16 residues. The germline V gene has CDR1 SGHRS and CDR2 YFSETQ. V gave up 2 bases and J gave up 3 bases; unmatched junction bases: 7.

The chain is built from TRBV6-5 and TRBJ1-2, with D unclear. CDR1 is MNHEY and CDR2 is SVGAGI in the germline V gene. V dropped 4 bases and J dropped 8 bases, with 14 bases sitting between them. The CDR3 is 13 amino acids. The CDR3 DNA reads as TGTGCCAGCAGTTTCGGAAACATGGGCGGCTACACCTTC. Translation gives CASSFGNMGGYTF.

The chain employs TRBV29-1 and TRBJ2-2, with 7 bases aligning to TRBD1. V gave up 5 bases and J gave up 3 bases; unmatched junction bases: 9. The germline gives CDR1 SQVTM, CDR2 ANQGSEA. The CDR3 is 15 amino acids. The DNA of the CDR3 is TGCAGCGTTAAAAGGGTTCAGGGGGACACCGGGGAGCTGTTTTTT. The encoded protein is CSVKRVQGDTGELFF.

The rearrangement links TRBV5-1 to TRBJ2-7; a possible D gene is TRBD2 (5 bases). V lost 7 bases to trimming and J lost 2 bases, with 13 bases between them. Germline CDR1 SGHRS, CDR2 YFSETQ. This CDR3 is built from 13 residues. CDR3 DNA sequence: TGCGCCAGCTCCCGGGATTCTGCCTACGAGCAGTACTTC. Encoded protein: CASSRDSAYEQYF.

CDR3 sequence (DNA): TGTGCCAGCAGTTACAATTCACAGAACACCGGGGAGCTGTTTTTT. Residues: CASSYNSQNTGELFF. This chain uses TRBV6-5 with TRBJ2-2; no clear D gene. V gave up 2 bases and J gave up 1 base, with 8 bases separating them. Germline V gene data show CDR1 as MNHEY and CDR2 as SVGAGI. The CDR3 runs 15 residues.

The V call is TRBV9, the J call TRBJ2-1, with 7 bases lining up with TRBD1. The CDR3 spans 16 residues. V lost 0 bases to trimming and J lost 4 bases; unmatched junction nucleotides: 7. Germline CDR1 SGDLS, CDR2 YYNGEE. Written as DNA, the CDR3 is TGTGCCAGCAGCGTAGGTGGACAGGTGGGGTACAATGAGCAGTTCTTC. This gives the protein CASSVGGQVGYNEQFF.

The chain has TRBV30 and TRBJ2-3, with D possibly being TRBD2 (5 bases). Germline V lookup: CDR1 GTSNPN, CDR2 SVGIG (reference sequence). CDR3 size: 15 residues. The V end was cut by 1 base, the J end by 0 bases, with 11 bases between. CDR3 protein: CAWSEGSVSTDTQYF. CDR3 coding DNA: TGTGCCTGGAGTGAAGGTAGCGTTAGCACAGATACGCAGTATTTT.

The chain recombines TRBV5-1 with TRBJ2-7; 9 bases map to TRBD1. The CDR3 extends over 16 amino acids. Germline V lookup: CDR1 SGHRS, CDR2 YFSETQ. Trimming at V came to 0 bases and at J to 7 bases, leaving 11 bases not matched to a gene. The CDR3 here is CASSLGPGQGLGEQYF. CDR3 nucleotides: TGCGCCAGCAGCTTGGGGCCGGGACAGGGACTTGGGGAGCAGTACTTC.

The chain joins TRBV6-5 to TRBJ2-1; 7 positions match TRBD1. Germline CDR1 reads MNHEY; CDR2 reads SVGAGI. CDR3 length: 15 amino acids. The J segment lost 4 bases and the V segment lost 2 bases, leaving 5 bases of the junction unmatched. This CDR3 reads CASSYDGGQYNEQFF. The CDR3 bases are TGTGCCAGCAGTTACGATGGGGGACAGTACAATGAGCAGTTCTTC.

The rearrangement joins TRBV7-2 to TRBJ2-3; D not certain. This CDR3 region has 15 residues. Trimming left V 1 base short and J 0 bases short, with 8 bases between. Per germline, CDR1 SGHTA and CDR2 FQGNSA. The CDR3 region has the DNA TGTGCCAGCAGCTTAGGAACTATAAGCACAGATACGCAGTATTTT. It encodes CASSLGTISTDTQYF.